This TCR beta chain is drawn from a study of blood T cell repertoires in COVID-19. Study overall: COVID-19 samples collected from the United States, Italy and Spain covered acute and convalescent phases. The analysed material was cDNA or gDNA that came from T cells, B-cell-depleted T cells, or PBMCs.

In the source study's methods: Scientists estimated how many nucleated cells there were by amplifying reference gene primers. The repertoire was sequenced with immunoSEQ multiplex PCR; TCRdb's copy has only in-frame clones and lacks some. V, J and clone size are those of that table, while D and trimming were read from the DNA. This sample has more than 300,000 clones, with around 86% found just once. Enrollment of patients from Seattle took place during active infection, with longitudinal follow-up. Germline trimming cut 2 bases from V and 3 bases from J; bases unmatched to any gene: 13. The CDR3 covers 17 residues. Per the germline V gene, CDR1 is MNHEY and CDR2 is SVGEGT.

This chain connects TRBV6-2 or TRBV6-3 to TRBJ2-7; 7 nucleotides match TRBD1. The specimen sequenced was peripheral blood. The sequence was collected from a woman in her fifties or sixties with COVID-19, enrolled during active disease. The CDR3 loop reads CASSYDVRGPNSYEQYF. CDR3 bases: TGTGCCAGCAGTTACGACGTAAGGGGGCCTAACAGCTACGAGCAGTACTTC.